The sequence of this T cell receptor beta chain was determined in a study of blood T cells in healthy people across ages (dated by TCRdb to the mid-2010s). Background on the whole study: In model experiments, template switching captured roughly one uniquely barcoded TCR beta cDNA molecule for every two T cells. To track age-related changes in TCR beta repertoire diversity, the study relied on deep sequencing normalized with unique cDNA molecular identifiers. The donors were divided into four age groups: young (average about 16 years), middle-aged (approximately 42), aged (about 60) and long-lived (nearly 85). Donors of different ages were randomly distributed across sequencing lanes to avoid experimental bias. For two donors (one aged 18 to 29 and one aged 80 or older), the study analyzed two additional independent replicas of 1 million unique cDNA reads from the same blood draw. The paper as a whole reports these results and caveats: Compared with the aged group, the long-lived group had more naive CD4+ T cells, fewer expanded clones and increased TCR diversity, a pattern suggesting age selection. There was a strong correlation between observed TCR beta diversity and the percentage of naive T cells measured by flow cytometry. Observed TCR beta diversity per million T cells fell roughly linearly with age, and a significant reduction was already apparent by age around 44. The CMV infection status of donors was not known, potentially confounding age-related changes in expanded clonotypes. Estimates of total diversity based on one million sequenced T cells were regarded as lower bounds and as underestimates. Since profiling was done on bulk unsorted PBMCs, naive and antigen-experienced compartments could not be conclusively compared.

From cysteine to phenylalanine, the CDR3 is 16 amino acids long. The read is trimmed to its CDR3 DNA, 48 bases read in frame from base 1. From the germline V gene (reference sequence), CDR1 is MNHEY and CDR2 is SMNVEV. V is shortened by 6 bases, J by 0 bases, and the region joining them spans 15 bases. Library preparation employed 5' RACE. Sequencer: Illumina HiSeq 2500. A second roughly 6 to 11 cycle PCR used a sample-barcoded 5' primer and a J-beta primer mix. A unique molecular identifier was introduced onto each TCR beta cDNA molecule by a template-switch 5' adaptor carrying 12 random nucleotides. At least 2.5 million CDR3-containing paired-end reads were obtained from each sample. First-strand cDNA synthesis was performed from all RNA using the Mint cDNA synthesis kit, with priming by a TRBC-specific oligonucleotide. Following uracil-DNA glycosylase treatment, all cDNA underwent a first 18-cycle PCR with the universal primers M1SS and BC2_uni_R. Under the source paper's analysis protocol: For normalization, 1 million high-quality reads were randomly selected from each sample, with every read carrying a distinct molecular identifier. Instead of being binned into consensus sequences, reads with shared molecular identifiers were discarded. CDR3 identification, clonotype clustering and error correction used MiTCR with a Q25 quality threshold and the strictest error-elimination algorithm. Lower-bound total TCR beta diversity was estimated with a nonparametric unseen species model using Euler transformation. The public reads were reanalyzed by TCRdb: fastp trimming at Q25, MiXCR alignment, in-frame beta chains only. One record per CDR3 amino acid sequence lists the most common genes and DNA. The V and J calls here are based on TCRdb, not the publication. This sample lists under 800,000 distinct CDR3 sequences; around 20% were detected once. In total, the top ten clones hold 3.5% to 4% of the sample.

This clonotype was detected a few times. The antigen it binds to is not known. Within one base of it there is no much larger clone, and no base qualities were kept. The approximately 39 donors, aged about 6 to 95 years, were systemically healthy Caucasian individuals from Russia. Roughly 10 milliliters of peripheral blood were drawn from each donor into EDTA-treated Vacutainer tubes. Ficoll-Paque density-gradient centrifugation was used to isolate PBMCs, with at least 7 million per sample. Total RNA, at least 6 micrograms per sample, was extracted from PBMCs with Trizol reagent. The percentages of naive CD45RAhigh/CD27high T cells were determined by flow cytometry on a PBMC aliquot from every donor.

Sequenced sample: blood. The TCR was taken from a man aged 65 to 85 in good health. The V and J genes are TRBV27 and TRBJ2-1; the D gene identity is not certain. The bases read TGTGCCAGCAGCATACAACCAACCAGCTCCTACAATGAGCAGTTCTTC. It specifies CASSIQPTSSYNEQFF.